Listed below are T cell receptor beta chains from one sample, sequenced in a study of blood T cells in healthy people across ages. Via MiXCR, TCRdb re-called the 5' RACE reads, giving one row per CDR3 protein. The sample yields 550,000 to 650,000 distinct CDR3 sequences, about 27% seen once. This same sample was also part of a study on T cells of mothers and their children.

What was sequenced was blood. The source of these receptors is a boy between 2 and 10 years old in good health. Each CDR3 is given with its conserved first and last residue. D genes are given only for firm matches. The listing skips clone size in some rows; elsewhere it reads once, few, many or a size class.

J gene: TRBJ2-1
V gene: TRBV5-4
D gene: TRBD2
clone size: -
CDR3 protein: CASSPGRGGYSYNEQFF
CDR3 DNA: TGTGCCAGCAGCCCCGGCCGGGGGGGTTACTCCTACAATGAGCAGTTCTTC

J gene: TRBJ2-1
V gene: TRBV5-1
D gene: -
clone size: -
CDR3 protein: CASSLVNGGAHNEQFF
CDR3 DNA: TGCGCCAGCAGCTTGGTGAACGGGGGCGCCCACAATGAGCAGTTCTTC

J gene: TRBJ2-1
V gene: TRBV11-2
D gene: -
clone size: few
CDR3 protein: CASSPGVSYNEQFF
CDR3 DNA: TGTGCCAGCAGCCCGGGAGTGTCCTACAATGAGCAGTTCTTC

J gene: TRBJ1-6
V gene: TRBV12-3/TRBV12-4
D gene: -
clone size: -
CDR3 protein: CASSLYSGSSPLHF
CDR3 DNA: TGTGCCAGCAGTTTATACTCGGGGTCCTCACCCCTCCACTTT

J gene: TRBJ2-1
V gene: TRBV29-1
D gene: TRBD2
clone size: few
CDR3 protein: CSVPGLAVNEQFF
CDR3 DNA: TGCAGCGTACCGGGACTAGCGGTCAATGAGCAGTTCTTC

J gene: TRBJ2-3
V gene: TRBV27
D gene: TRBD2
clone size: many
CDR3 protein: CASSLLAGGADTQYF
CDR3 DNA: TGTGCCAGCAGTCTACTAGCGGGGGGGGCAGATACGCAGTATTTT

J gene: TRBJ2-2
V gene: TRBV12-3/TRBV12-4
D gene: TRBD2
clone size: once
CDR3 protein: CASRRGNPGELFF
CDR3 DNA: TGTGCCAGCAGGCGGGGGAATCCCGGGGAGCTGTTTTTT

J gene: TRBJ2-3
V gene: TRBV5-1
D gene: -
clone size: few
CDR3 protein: CASSLGRQVNTDTQYF
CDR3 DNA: TGCGCCAGCAGCTTGGGCCGACAGGTGAACACAGATACGCAGTATTTT

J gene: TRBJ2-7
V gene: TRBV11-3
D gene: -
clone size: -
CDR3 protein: CASSLGHNEQYF
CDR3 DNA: TGTGCCAGCAGCTTAGGCCACAACGAGCAGTACTTC

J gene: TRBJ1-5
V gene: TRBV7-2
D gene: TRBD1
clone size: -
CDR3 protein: CASSPGTAGHGGNQPQHF
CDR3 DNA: TGTGCCAGCAGCCCTGGGACAGCAGGGCATGGGGGCAATCAGCCCCAGCATTTT

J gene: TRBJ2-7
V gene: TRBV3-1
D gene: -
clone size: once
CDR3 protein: CASSQTDGTYEQYF
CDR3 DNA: TGTGCCAGCAGCCAGACTGACGGGACCTACGAGCAGTACTTC

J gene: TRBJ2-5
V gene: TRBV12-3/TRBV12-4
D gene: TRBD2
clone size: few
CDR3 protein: CSGTSGRWGSGQETQYF
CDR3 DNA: TGCTCTGGGACTAGCGGGAGATGGGGGTCAGGCCAAGAGACCCAGTACTTC

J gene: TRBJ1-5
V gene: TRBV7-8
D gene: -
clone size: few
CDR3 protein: CASSLYGGMENQPQHF
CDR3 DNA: TGTGCCAGCAGCTTATACGGGGGTATGGAAAATCAGCCCCAGCATTTT

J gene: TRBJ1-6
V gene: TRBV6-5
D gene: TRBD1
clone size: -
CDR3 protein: CASSYSASQTGGGSPLHF
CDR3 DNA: TGTGCCAGCAGTTACTCGGCGTCCCAAACAGGGGGGGGGTCACCCCTCCACTTT

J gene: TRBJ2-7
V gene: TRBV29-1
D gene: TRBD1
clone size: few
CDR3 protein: CSVTGTGTYEQYF
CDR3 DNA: TGCAGCGTGACCGGGACAGGCACCTACGAGCAGTACTTC

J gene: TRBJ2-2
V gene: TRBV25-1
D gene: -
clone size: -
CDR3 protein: CASSASTRGHGELFF
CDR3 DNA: TGTGCCAGCAGTGCTTCTACCAGGGGTCACGGGGAGCTGTTTTTT

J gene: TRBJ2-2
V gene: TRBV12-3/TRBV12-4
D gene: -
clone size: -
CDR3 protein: CASRSTENTGELFF
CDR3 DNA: TGTGCCAGCAGGTCGACGGAGAACACCGGGGAGCTGTTTTTT

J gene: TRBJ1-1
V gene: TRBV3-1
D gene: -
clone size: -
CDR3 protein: CASSQGNRGTEAFF
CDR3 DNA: TGTGCCAGCAGCCAGGGAAACCGGGGGACTGAAGCTTTCTTT

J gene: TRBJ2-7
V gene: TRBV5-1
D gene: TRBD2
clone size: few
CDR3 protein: CASSFVGGPYDEQYF
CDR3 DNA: TGCGCCAGCAGCTTTGTGGGAGGGCCGTATGACGAGCAGTACTTC

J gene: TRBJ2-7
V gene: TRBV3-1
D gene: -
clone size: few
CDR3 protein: CASSQTHGGAYEQYF
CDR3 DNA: TGTGCCAGCAGCCAAACACACGGAGGGGCGTACGAGCAGTACTTC

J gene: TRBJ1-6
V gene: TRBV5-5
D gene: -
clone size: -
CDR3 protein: CASSVSGWDSPLHF
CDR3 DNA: TGTGCCAGCAGCGTATCAGGGTGGGATTCACCCCTCCACTTT

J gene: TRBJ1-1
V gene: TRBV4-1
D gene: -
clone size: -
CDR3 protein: CASSQGPTRNTEAFF
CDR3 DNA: TGCGCCAGCAGCCAAGGACCCACAAGAAACACTGAAGCTTTCTTT

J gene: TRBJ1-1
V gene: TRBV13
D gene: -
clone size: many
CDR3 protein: CASSLEGTEAFF
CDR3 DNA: TGTGCCAGCAGCTTAGAGGGGACTGAAGCTTTCTTT

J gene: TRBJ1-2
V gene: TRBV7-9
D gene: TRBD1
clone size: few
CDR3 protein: CASSFGTGVFGYGYTF
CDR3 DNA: TGTGCCAGCAGCTTCGGGACAGGGGTCTTCGGCTATGGCTACACCTTC

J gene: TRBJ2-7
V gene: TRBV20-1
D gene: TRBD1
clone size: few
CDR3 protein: CSARPKGYGDRYDREQYF
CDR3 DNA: TGCAGTGCTAGGCCAAAGGGGTACGGGGACAGGTACGATCGGGAGCAGTACTTC

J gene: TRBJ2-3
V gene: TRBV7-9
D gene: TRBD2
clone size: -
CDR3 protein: CASDGGGLATDTQYF
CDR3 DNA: TGTGCCAGCGATGGTGGGGGACTAGCAACAGATACGCAGTATTTT

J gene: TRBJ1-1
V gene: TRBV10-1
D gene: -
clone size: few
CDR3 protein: CASSVWQAGTEAFF
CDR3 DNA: TGCGCCAGCAGTGTATGGCAGGCGGGCACTGAAGCTTTCTTT

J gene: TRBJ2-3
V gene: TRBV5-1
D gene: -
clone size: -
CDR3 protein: CASSSTATSSTDTQYF
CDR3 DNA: TGCGCCAGCAGCTCCACAGCTACCTCTAGCACAGATACGCAGTATTTT

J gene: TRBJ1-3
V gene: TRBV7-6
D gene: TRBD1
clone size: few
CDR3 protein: CASSLAKGQGATYGNTIYF
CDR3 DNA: TGTGCCAGCAGCTTAGCTAAAGGACAGGGGGCGACGTATGGAAACACCATATATTTT

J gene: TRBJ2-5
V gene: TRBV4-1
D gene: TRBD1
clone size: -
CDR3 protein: CASSRLSGGPGQGILETQYF
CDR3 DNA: TGCGCCAGCAGCCGCTTATCTGGGGGGCCAGGACAGGGGATTCTGGAGACCCAGTACTTC

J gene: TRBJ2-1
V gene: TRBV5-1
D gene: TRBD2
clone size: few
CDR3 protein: CASSPVSGHRLAPPYNEQFF
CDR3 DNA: TGCGCCAGCAGCCCTGTGTCGGGACATAGACTAGCGCCTCCATACAATGAGCAGTTCTTC

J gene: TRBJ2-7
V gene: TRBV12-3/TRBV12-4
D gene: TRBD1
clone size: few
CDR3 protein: CASSLSIGGVSHEQYF
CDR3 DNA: TGTGCCAGCAGTTTGAGTATAGGGGGCGTCAGCCACGAGCAGTACTTC

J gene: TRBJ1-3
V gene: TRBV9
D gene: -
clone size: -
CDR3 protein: CASSAGGTSGNTIYF
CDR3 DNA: TGTGCCAGCAGCGCTGGTGGCACATCTGGAAACACCATATATTTT

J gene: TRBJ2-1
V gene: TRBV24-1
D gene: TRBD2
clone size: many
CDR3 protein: CATSQREEQFF
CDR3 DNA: TGTGCCACCTCCCAGCGGGAGGAGCAGTTCTTC

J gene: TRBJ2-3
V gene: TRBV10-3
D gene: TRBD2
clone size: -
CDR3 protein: CAISRRERTDTQYF
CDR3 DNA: TGTGCCATCAGCCGGCGGGAGAGGACAGATACGCAGTATTTT

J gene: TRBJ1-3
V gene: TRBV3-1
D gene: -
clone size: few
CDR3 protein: CASSQAGPTEGNTVYF
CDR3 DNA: TGTGCCAGCAGCCAAGCCGGACCTACCGAAGGAAACACCGTATATTTT

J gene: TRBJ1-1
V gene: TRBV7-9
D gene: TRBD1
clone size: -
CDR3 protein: CASSPPGQLNTEAFF
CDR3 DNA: TGTGCCAGCAGCCCGCCGGGACAGCTGAACACTGAAGCTTTCTTT

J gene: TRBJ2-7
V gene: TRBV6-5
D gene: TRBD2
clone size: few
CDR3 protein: CASSYTGTRTYEQYF
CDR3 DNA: TGTGCCAGCAGTTACACGGGGACTAGGACCTACGAGCAGTACTTC

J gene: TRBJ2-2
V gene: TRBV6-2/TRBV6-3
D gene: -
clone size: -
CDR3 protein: CASSPRGTGELVF
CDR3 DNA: TGTGCCAGCAGTCCTAGGGGGACCGGGGAGCTGGTTTTT

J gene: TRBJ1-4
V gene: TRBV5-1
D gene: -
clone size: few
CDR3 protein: CASSLGGASEKLFF
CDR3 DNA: TGCGCCAGCAGCTTGGGAGGAGCGAGTGAAAAACTGTTTTTT

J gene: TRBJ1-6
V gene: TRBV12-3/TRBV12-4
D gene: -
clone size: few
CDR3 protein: CASSFGEGNSPLHF
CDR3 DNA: -

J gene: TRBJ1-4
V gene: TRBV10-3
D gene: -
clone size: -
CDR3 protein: CAISKTGEKLFF
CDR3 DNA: TGTGCCATCTCAAAGACCGGGGAAAAACTGTTTTTT

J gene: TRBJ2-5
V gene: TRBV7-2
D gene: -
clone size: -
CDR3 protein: CASSFGIRPLEGETQYF
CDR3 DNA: TGTGCCAGCAGCTTTGGCATCAGGCCACTCGAAGGGGAGACCCAGTACTTC

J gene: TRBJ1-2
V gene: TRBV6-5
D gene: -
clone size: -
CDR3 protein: CASSYSKIRDINGYTF
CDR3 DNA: TGTGCCAGCAGTTACTCGAAGATCCGGGACATTAATGGCTACACCTTC

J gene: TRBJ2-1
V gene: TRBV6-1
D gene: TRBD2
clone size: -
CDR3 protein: CASSPASGECNEQFF
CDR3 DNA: TGTGCCAGCAGTCCAGCTAGCGGAGAGTGCAATGAGCAGTTCTTC

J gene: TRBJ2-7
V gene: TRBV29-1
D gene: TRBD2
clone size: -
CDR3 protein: CSVEDLEGGRASEQYF
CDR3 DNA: TGCAGCGTTGAAGATCTAGAGGGCGGGAGGGCCAGCGAGCAGTACTTC

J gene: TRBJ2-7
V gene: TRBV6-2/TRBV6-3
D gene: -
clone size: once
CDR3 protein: CASSYSKAEQYF
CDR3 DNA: TGTGCCAGCAGTTACTCGAAGGCCGAGCAGTACTTC

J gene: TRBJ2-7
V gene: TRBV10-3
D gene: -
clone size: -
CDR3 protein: CAISEGSGRRYEQYF
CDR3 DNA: TGTGCCATCAGTGAGGGTTCGGGGCGGCGCTACGAGCAGTACTTC

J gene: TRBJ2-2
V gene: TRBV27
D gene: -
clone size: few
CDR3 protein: CASSPRQGGNTGELFF
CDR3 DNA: TGTGCCAGCAGTCCCCGCCAGGGGGGGAACACCGGGGAGCTGTTTTTT

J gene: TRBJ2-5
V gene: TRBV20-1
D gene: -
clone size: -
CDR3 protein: CSASGAEETQYF
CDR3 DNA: TGCAGTGCTAGCGGCGCGGAAGAGACCCAGTACTTC

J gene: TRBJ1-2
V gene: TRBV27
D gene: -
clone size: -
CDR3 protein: CASSLGGESGYTF
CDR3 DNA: TGTGCCAGCAGTTTAGGAGGGGAGAGTGGCTACACCTTC

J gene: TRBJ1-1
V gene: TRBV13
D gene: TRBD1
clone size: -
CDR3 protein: CASSLGRWTGVEAFF
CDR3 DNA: TGTGCCAGCAGCCTAGGGCGATGGACAGGGGTCGAAGCTTTCTTT

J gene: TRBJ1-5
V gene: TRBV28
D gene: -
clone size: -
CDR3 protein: CASRSSGYSQPQHF
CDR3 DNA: TGTGCCAGCAGATCATCCGGGTACTCTCAGCCCCAGCATTTT

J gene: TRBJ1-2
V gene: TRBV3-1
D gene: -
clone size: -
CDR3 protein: CASSQSSGTYGYTF
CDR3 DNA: TGTGCCAGCAGCCAATCATCAGGGACCTATGGCTACACCTTC

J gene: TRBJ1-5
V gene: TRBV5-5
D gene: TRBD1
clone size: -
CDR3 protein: CASSLTGDGQPQHF
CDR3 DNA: TGTGCCAGCAGCTTGACAGGGGATGGTCAGCCCCAGCATTTT

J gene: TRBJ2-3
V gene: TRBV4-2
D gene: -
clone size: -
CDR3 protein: CASSQAEGADTQYF
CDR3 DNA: TGTGCCAGCAGCCAGGCCGAGGGGGCAGATACGCAGTATTTT

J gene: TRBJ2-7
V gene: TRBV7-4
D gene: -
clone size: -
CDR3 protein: CASSFTRVPTYEQYF
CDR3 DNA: TGTGCCAGCAGCTTTACTAGAGTTCCCACCTACGAGCAGTACTTC